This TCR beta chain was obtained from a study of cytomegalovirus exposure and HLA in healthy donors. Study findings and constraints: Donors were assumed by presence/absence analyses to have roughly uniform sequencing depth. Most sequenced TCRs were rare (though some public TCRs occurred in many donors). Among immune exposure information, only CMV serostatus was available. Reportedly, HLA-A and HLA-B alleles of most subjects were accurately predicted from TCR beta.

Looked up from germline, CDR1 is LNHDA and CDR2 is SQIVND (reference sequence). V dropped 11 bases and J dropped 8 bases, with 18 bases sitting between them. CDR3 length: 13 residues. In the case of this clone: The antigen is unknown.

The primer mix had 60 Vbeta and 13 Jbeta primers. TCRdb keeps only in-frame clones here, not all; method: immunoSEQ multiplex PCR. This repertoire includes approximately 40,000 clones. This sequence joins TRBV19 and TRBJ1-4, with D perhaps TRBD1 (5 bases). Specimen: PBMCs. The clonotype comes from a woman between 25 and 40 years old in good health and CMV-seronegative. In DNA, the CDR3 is TGTGCCTCCAACCGACAGTCGGGCGAAAAACTGTTTTTT. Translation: CASNRQSGEKLFF.